This T cell receptor (beta chain) was sequenced for a study of T cell responses to AZD1222 COVID-19 vaccine. Trimming left V 5 bases short and J 4 bases short, with 21 bases between. Germline V gene sequence: CDR1 SGHAT, CDR2 FQNNGV. CDR3 length equals 16 residues. Repertoires were generated with immunoSEQ multiplex PCR, while TCRdb's copy carries only in-frame clones and drops some. The table has 150,000 to 160,000 clones, around nine tenths seen once; the top ten hold approximately 2%. The material sequenced was peripheral blood, taken on day 0 of AZD1222 vaccination. The TCR originated in an adult in good health. This chain joins TRBV11-2 and TRBJ2-7, with D possibly being TRBD1 (5 bases). In DNA form, the CDR3 reads TGTGCCAGCAGCGAAAACAGGAATACTTTTCATTACGAGCAGTACTTC. This translates into CASSENRNTFHYEQYF.